Here is one T cell receptor beta chain with its context. Authors' data handling: Estimated nucleated cell counts came from reference gene primer amplification. The assay was immunoSEQ multiplex PCR, and TCRdb's table has in-frame clones only and misses some. That table supplies the V and J calls and clone size; D and trimming were determined from the DNA. The sample lists roughly 210,000 clones, around 84% occurring once. This specimen comes from a study of blood T cell repertoires in COVID-19. Looking at the study overall: Acute and convalescent COVID-19 samples came from the United States, Italy and Spain. Sources were T cells, B-cell-depleted T cells, or PBMCs; the material itself was cDNA or gDNA.

This receptor was taken from a woman of 80 years or more with COVID-19, enrolled during active disease. The material sequenced was peripheral blood.

The CDR3 DNA is TGTGCCAGCAGGCTCAACAGGGCGAACACTGAAGCTTTCTTT. Its translation: CASRLNRANTEAFF. The chain uses TRBV27 and TRBJ1-1; a possible D gene is TRBD1 (6 bases). The CDR3 consists of 14 residues. The V gene lost 6 bases and the J gene lost 1 base, with 12 bases spanning the gap. Germline values: CDR1 MNHEY, CDR2 SMNVEV (reference sequence).